The 4 T cell receptor beta chains reported below all come from one sample, sequenced in a study of persistence of HIV-infected CD4 T cells. The libraries were made with immunoSEQ version 4 in survey mode. Assay used: immunoSEQ multiplex PCR; TCRdb lists only in-frame clones, some missing. The data show about 46,000 clones, around 90% seen once. Cells were stimulated nonspecifically with anti-CD3/anti-CD28 magnetic beads. Sorting selected CD4+ T cells upregulating both CD40 ligand and CD69. These TCRs' antigens remain unknown. The specimen comprised CD4+ T cells sorted from PBMCs after approximately 19-hour stimulation, sampled from a patient who received antiretroviral therapy. The receptors shown here come from an adult woman with HIV who was CMV-seropositive.

This chain links TRBV27 with TRBJ1-1; D not certain. In germline, CDR1 is MNHEY, CDR2 SMNVEV (reference sequence). The CDR3 length is 15 residues. The V gene lost 7 bases and the J gene lost 0 bases, with 15 bases spanning the gap. The CDR3 is CASNYGGSLNTEAFF. The CDR3, as DNA: TGTGCCAGCAATTATGGTGGCAGCTTGAACACTGAAGCTTTCTTT.

The chain is built from TRBV2 and TRBJ2-6; D tentatively fits TRBD1 or TRBD2 (5 bases each). The V end was cut by 6 bases, the J end by 3 bases, with 15 bases between. The germline V gene encodes CDR1 SNHLY and CDR2 FYNNEI. CDR3 size: 16 residues. The CDR3 DNA reads TGTGCCAGCAGCGCCGGTGTGGGGGTTGGGGCCAACGTCCTGACTTTC. It codes for CASSAGVGVGANVLTF.

This chain connects TRBV2 to TRBJ1-2; tentatively, D is TRBD1 (5 bases). Germline V gene lookup returns CDR1 SNHLY and CDR2 FYNNEI. V was clipped by 3 bases and J by 3 bases, with 14 bases between them. This CDR3 spans 15 amino acids. For the CDR3, the DNA is TGTGCCAGCAGTGAGGGGTGGGGGATTCACTATGGCTACACCTTC. Translating gives CASSEGWGIHYGYTF.

The V gene is TRBV11-3, the J gene TRBJ1-1, with TRBD1 identical over 11 bases. Germline CDR1 SGHNT, CDR2 YENEEA. This CDR3 has 16 amino acids. With 7 bases clipped from V and 2 bases from J, the junction kept 9 bases outside the gene matches. The CDR3 spells CASNDRTGGKNTEAFF. In nucleotides, the CDR3 is TGTGCCAGCAATGATCGGACAGGGGGCAAAAACACTGAAGCTTTCTTT.